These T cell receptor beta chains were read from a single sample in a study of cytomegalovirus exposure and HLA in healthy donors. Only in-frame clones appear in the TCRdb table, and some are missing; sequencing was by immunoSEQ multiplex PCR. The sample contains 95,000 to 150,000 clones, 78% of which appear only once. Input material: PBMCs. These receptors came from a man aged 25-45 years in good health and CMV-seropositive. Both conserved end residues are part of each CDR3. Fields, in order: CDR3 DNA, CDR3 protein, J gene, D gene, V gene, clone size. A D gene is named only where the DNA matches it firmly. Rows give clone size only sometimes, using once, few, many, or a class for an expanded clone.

TGTGCCAGCAGTGTACTCCTACAGGGGGCTTACGAGCAGTACTTC | CASSVLLQGAYEQYF | TRBJ2-7 | TRBD1 | TRBV6-1 | NA
TGCGCCAGCCGAACCGGGACTAGCGGCCAAGAGACCCAGTACTTC | CASRTGTSGQETQYF | TRBJ2-5 | TRBD2 | TRBV5-1 | NA
TGTGCCAGCAGCCCCCGGACAGGGGGCGCCGGGGGAGACTCTGAAGCTTTCTTT | CASSPRTGGAGGDSEAFF | TRBJ1-1 | TRBD1 | TRBV4-2 | NA
TGTGCCAGCAGCGTAAGCAAGAGTTCCTACGAGCAGTACTTC | CASSVSKSSYEQYF | TRBJ2-7 | NA | TRBV9 | NA
TGTGCCACCAGCAGGTTCGGCGGGGAAAATGAGCAGTTCTTC | CATSRFGGENEQFF | TRBJ2-1 | NA | TRBV15 | NA
TGTGCCAGCAGCGTAGGACTAGCGGTTTACAATGAGCAGTTCTTC | CASSVGLAVYNEQFF | TRBJ2-1 | TRBD2 | TRBV9 | NA
TGTGCCAGCAGCACCGGGGGGGGGCCCTACGAGCAGTACTTC | CASSTGGGPYEQYF | TRBJ2-7 | TRBD2 | TRBV6-5 | NA
TGTGCCAGCAGTACGGGAACGGCCAAGGCAGATACGCAGTATTTT | CASSTGTAKADTQYF | TRBJ2-3 | NA | TRBV6-6 | NA
TGTGCCAGCAGCTTAATAGGACATTCGGATACGCAGTATTTT | CASSLIGHSDTQYF | TRBJ2-3 | NA | TRBV7-3 | NA
TGTGCCAGCAGTCGAGGGGGCTACTCCAGCGGGGAGCTGTTTTTT | CASSRGGYSSGELFF | TRBJ2-2 | TRBD1 | TRBV6-5 | once
TGTGCCAGCAGTCCTGGACAGGGTACGGATACGCAGTATTTT | CASSPGQGTDTQYF | TRBJ2-3 | TRBD1 | TRBV28 | NA
TGTGCCAGCAGCCTAGGGGCCGTGAACACTGAAGCTTTCTTT | CASSLGAVNTEAFF | TRBJ1-1 | NA | TRBV27 | NA
TGTGCCAGCAGCCACCCTACGTGGACGGAGGGCGAGCAGTACTTC | CASSHPTWTEGEQYF | TRBJ2-7 | NA | TRBV7-9 | few
TGTGCCAGCAGCCCCGGGCTAGCGGGCACAGATACGCAGTATTTT | CASSPGLAGTDTQYF | TRBJ2-3 | TRBD2 | TRBV9 | NA
TGTGCCAGCAGCCAGGGGGCCGGGGAGCTGTTTTTT | CASSQGAGELFF | TRBJ2-2 | TRBD1 | TRBV6-6 | NA
TGTGCCAGCAGTTTACGCGCAAACACTGAAGCTTTCTTT | CASSLRANTEAFF | TRBJ1-1 | NA | TRBV28 | few
TGTGCCTGGAACCCTAGCGGGGACTACGAGCAGTACTTC | CAWNPSGDYEQYF | TRBJ2-7 | TRBD2 | TRBV30 | NA
TGTGCCAGCAGTTTAGGGGGACAGAACACTGAAGCTTTCTTT | CASSLGGQNTEAFF | TRBJ1-1 | NA | TRBV28 | NA
TGTGCCAGCAGCCAATCCACTTCAGCGGGAGGGGAGACCCAGTACTTC | CASSQSTSAGGETQYF | TRBJ2-5 | TRBD2 | TRBV13 | NA
TGTGCCAGCAGCGCGTCCGGGACAGAAAAACTGTTTTTT | CASSASGTEKLFF | TRBJ1-4 | NA | TRBV9 | few
TGTGCCAGCAGCTTAGATCGGGGTGACGAGCAGTACTTC | CASSLDRGDEQYF | TRBJ2-7 | NA | TRBV11-1 | NA
TGTGCCATCAGTGAGTCCACGGGACAGGGGGTATCTTATGGCTACACCTTC | CAISESTGQGVSYGYTF | TRBJ1-2 | TRBD1 | TRBV10-3 | NA
TGTGCCAGCAGTTCCCCGGAAAGCGGGAGTACATACGAGCAGTACTTC | CASSSPESGSTYEQYF | TRBJ2-7 | TRBD2 | TRBV28 | NA
TGTGCCAGCAGAACTACAGGTTTAGGGGAGACCCAGTACTTC | CASRTTGLGETQYF | TRBJ2-5 | NA | TRBV6-1 | NA
TGTGCCAGTAGTATAGGCCCCGACTGGAACACTGAAGCTTTCTTT | CASSIGPDWNTEAFF | TRBJ1-1 | NA | TRBV19 | NA
TGTGCCAGCAGCTGGGACAGGCTCTCTGGGGCCAACGTCCTGACTTTC | CASSWDRLSGANVLTF | TRBJ2-6 | TRBD1 | TRBV5-6 | NA
TGTGCCAGCAGTGAAAGGTTAATCGGGAGTAGCACCGGGGAGCTGTTTTTT | CASSERLIGSSTGELFF | TRBJ2-2 | NA | TRBV2 | NA
TGCGCCAGCAGTGAATGGGTCGCTAGCGCCACAGATACGCAGTATTTT | CASSEWVASATDTQYF | TRBJ2-3 | NA | TRBV10-2 | NA
TGTGCCAGCAGCTTAGATCGTGCGGGGTCCTACAATGAGCAGTTCTTC | CASSLDRAGSYNEQFF | TRBJ2-1 | NA | TRBV11-2 | NA
TGTGCCAGTAGTAAGGAGGGCCCCTACAATGAGCAGTTCTTC | CASSKEGPYNEQFF | TRBJ2-1 | NA | TRBV19 | NA
TGTGCCAGCAGCTTGCTCGCGGCCTCCTACGAGCAGTACTTC | CASSLLAASYEQYF | TRBJ2-7 | NA | TRBV5-5 | NA
TGTGCCAGCTCACCACGAGCGGGCTCTGGAAACACCATATATTTT | CASSPRAGSGNTIYF | TRBJ1-3 | NA | TRBV18 | NA
TGTGCCAGTAGTATAGTAGGTTGGGACAGACAGACCTATGGCTACACCTTC | CASSIVGWDRQTYGYTF | TRBJ1-2 | TRBD1 | TRBV19 | NA
TGTGCCATCGCGGGGGAAGTTGGGAATGAGCAGTTCTTC | CAIAGEVGNEQFF | TRBJ2-1 | TRBD2 | TRBV10-3 | NA
TGTGCCTGGAGTTCACCACAGGGGCTAGCCTCCTACGAGCAGTACTTC | CAWSSPQGLASYEQYF | TRBJ2-7 | TRBD1 | TRBV30 | NA
TGTGCCAGCAGCCAAGGTGGCGGGAGTGTCCAAGAGACCCAGTACTTC | CASSQGGGSVQETQYF | TRBJ2-5 | TRBD2 | TRBV4-2 | NA
TGTGCCAGCAGCAAACCGACTAGCGGGATCGTCGGGGAGCTGTTTTTT | CASSKPTSGIVGELFF | TRBJ2-2 | TRBD2 | TRBV7-2 | NA
TGTGCCAGCAGGACTTGGTTGGGCACTGAAGCTTTCTTT | CASRTWLGTEAFF | TRBJ1-1 | NA | TRBV6-6 | NA
TGTGCCAGCAGTCAGGGCGGGGTCAATCAGCCCCAGCATTTT | CASSQGGVNQPQHF | TRBJ1-5 | NA | TRBV28 | once